Following are 32 T cell receptor beta chains from one sample sequenced in a study of T cells in Graves' hyperthyroidism and ophthalmopathy. Regions amplified from RNA transcripts were the TCR beta CDR3 regions. HTBI primers were the set used in a first-round RT-PCR of the TCR CDR3. A single record per CDR3 protein comes from TCRdb applying MiXCR to the multiplex PCR reads. The repertoire holds approximately 380,000 distinct CDR3 sequences, with roughly 13% as singletons. Sequences were obtained from blood. The receptors were sampled from a man between 45 and 60 years old with Graves' ophthalmopathy.

This clonotype was seen a handful of times. Since a much larger clone is just one base distant, this may be a read error. DNA for the CDR3: TGTGCCAGCAGCTTACTCGCGGGAGGAGGCAGTGAGCAGTACTTC. Protein sequence: CASSLLAGGGSEQYF. The chain employs TRBV7-9 and TRBJ2-7, with 8 bases fitting TRBD2. With V trimmed by 2 bases and J by 7 bases, 10 bases remained unmatched. CDR3 length equals 15 residues. Germline CDR1 reads SEHNR; CDR2 reads FQNEAQ (reference sequence).

In its sample, this clonotype was seen many times. The chain uses TRBV3-1 and TRBJ2-7, with a possible D match to TRBD1 (6 bases). The CDR3 sequence is 16 residues long. Trimming took off 2 bases at V and 1 base at J, with 15 bases between the two ends. The germline V gene encodes CDR1 LGHDT and CDR2 YNNKEL (reference sequence). CDR3 loop: CASSQRGQYLSYEQYF. The CDR3 coding sequence is TGTGCCAGCAGCCAACGTGGACAGTACTTATCCTACGAGCAGTACTTC.

This clonotype has only a few counts. The chain couples TRBV6-2 or TRBV6-3 to TRBJ2-7; 12 nucleotides line up with TRBD2. CDR1 and CDR2 (germline): MNHEY, SVGEGT. Trimming cost V 6 bases and J 7 bases; bases outside gene matches: 10. CDR3 length equals 15 residues. CDR3 sequence reads: CASRPKTSGSWEQYF. The CDR3 nucleotides are TGTGCCAGCAGGCCCAAGACTAGCGGGAGCTGGGAGCAGTACTTC.

At least ten counts were recorded for this clonotype. V is TRBV2 and J is TRBJ2-3; D gene uncertain. From germline, CDR1 is SNHLY and CDR2 FYNNEI. Trimming removed 11 bases at V and 1 base at J, with 16 bases between. CDR3 length: 14 amino acids. CDR3 residues: CASARQVRTDTQYF. The CDR3, as DNA: TGTGCCTCAGCACGGCAGGTTCGCACAGATACGCAGTATTTT. The full variable domain, its missing parts supplied by reference TRBV2 and TRBJ2-3, is EPEVTQTPSHQVTQMGQEVILRCVPISNHLYFYWYRQILGQKVEFLVSFYNNEISEKSEIFDDQFSVERPDGSNFTLKIRSTKLEDSAMYFCASARQVRTDTQYFGPGTRLTVL.

Ten or more counts support this clonotype. V is TRBV3-1 and J is TRBJ1-1, with unresolved D. The germline V gene has CDR1 LGHDT and CDR2 YNNKEL (reference sequence). The CDR3 is 14 amino acids. V was trimmed by 0 bases and J by 0 bases, leaving 5 bases between them. The CDR3: CASSQEGMNTEAFF. CDR3 nucleotides: TGTGCCAGCAGCCAAGAGGGGATGAACACTGAAGCTTTCTTT.

This chain connects TRBV12-3 or TRBV12-4 to TRBJ1-5; 7 bases match TRBD1. The V segment lost 3 bases and the J segment 7 bases; nucleotides outside the gene matches: 6. The CDR3 extends over 14 amino acids. The CDR3 is CASSLDRRDQPQHF. CDR3 nucleotide sequence: TGTGCCAGCAGTTTGGACAGGCGGGACCAGCCCCAGCATTTT.

A few counts support this clonotype. The rearrangement joins TRBV29-1 to TRBJ2-2; D unclear. Per germline, CDR1 SQVTM and CDR2 ANQGSEA. V shed 0 bases and J shed 7 bases, with 12 bases lying between them. The CDR3 is made up of 14 amino acids. This CDR3 reads CSVEDLSVNGELFF. In DNA form, the CDR3 reads TGCAGCGTTGAAGATCTTAGTGTGAACGGGGAGCTGTTTTTT.

This clonotype was picked up many times. The V gene is TRBV30, the J gene TRBJ2-1, with 7 bases that match TRBD1. Losses at the gene ends were 2 bases for V and 3 bases for J; bases not matched to a gene: 7. Germline assignment: CDR1 GTSNPN and CDR2 SVGIG (reference sequence). The CDR3 consists of 15 residues. CDR3 sequence: CAWSSLRDSYNEQFF. The CDR3 bases are TGTGCCTGGAGTTCGCTGAGGGACAGCTACAATGAGCAGTTCTTC.

Only one count was recorded for this clonotype. A read error may be the cause here, since a much bigger clone is one base away. This chain connects TRBV2 to TRBJ2-7, with 8 bases lining up with TRBD1. The trim removed 6 bases at V and 6 bases at J, leaving 13 bases unmatched. The CDR3 contains 15 residues. Germline CDR1 is SNHLY and CDR2 is FYNNEI. Here the CDR3 reads CASRRDRSPLAEQYF. Here the CDR3 DNA reads TGTGCCAGCAGGAGGGACAGGAGCCCCCTCGCCGAGCAGTACTTC.

This clonotype was counted at least ten times. The chain is built from TRBV19 and TRBJ2-7; 7 bases are shared with TRBD1. Germline lookup yields CDR1 LNHDA and CDR2 SQIVND (reference sequence). The J segment lost 2 bases and the V segment lost 6 bases, leaving 4 bases of the junction unmatched. The CDR3 covers 13 residues. DNA for the CDR3: TGTGCCAGTAGAGGACAGGCAACCTACGAGCAGTACTTC. Its protein is CASRGQATYEQYF.

With regard to this clonotype: A single base separates this from a much larger clone, so it may be a read error. The CDR3 reads CATSRDRGPMNTEASF. As DNA, the CDR3 is TGTGCCACCAGCAGAGATCGGGGGCCTATGAACACTGAAGCTTCCTTT. The chain carries TRBV15 and TRBJ1-1; a possible D gene is TRBD1 (6 bases). The CDR3 covers 16 residues. Germline assignment: CDR1 LNHNV and CDR2 YYDKDF (reference sequence). Full variable domain (missing parts from reference TRBV15 and TRBJ1-1): DAMVIQNPRYQVTQFGKPVTLSCSQTLNHNVMYWYQQKSSQAPKLLFHYYDKDFNNEADTPDNFQSRRPNTSFCFLDIRSPGLGDTAMYLCATSRDRGPMNTEASFGQGTRLTVV.

This clonotype was counted ten times or more. J is TRBJ2-1 and V is TRBV20-1; 7 bases fit TRBD1. The CDR3 totals 15 residues. V was clipped by 6 bases and J by 4 bases; unmatched bases: 12. Germline values: CDR1 DFQATT, CDR2 SNEGSKA (reference sequence). CDR3 protein: CSAKSLGGPYNEQFF. DNA of the CDR3: TGCAGTGCCAAAAGTTTAGGGGGCCCATACAATGAGCAGTTCTTC.

This clonotype occurred a few times. The chain carries TRBV7-9 and TRBJ2-3; 15 nucleotides line up with TRBD2. CDR1 and CDR2 (germline): SEHNR, FQNEAQ (reference sequence). The CDR3 totals 15 residues. Germline trimming cut 6 bases from V and 5 bases from J; bases unmatched to any gene: 3. The CDR3 protein is CASRPGLAGGDTQYF. The CDR3 DNA is TGTGCCAGCAGACCGGGACTAGCGGGGGGAGATACGCAGTATTTT.

This clonotype has a count of ten or more. This rearrangement joins TRBV5-1 to TRBJ2-3; 12 nucleotides match TRBD2. The V gene end was trimmed by 0 bases and the J gene end by 0 bases; junction bases not matched to a gene: 5. The CDR3 length is 18 residues. In germline, CDR1 is SGHRS, CDR2 YFSETQ. The CDR3 loop reads CASSLALTSGSSTDTQYF. The CDR3 DNA is TGCGCCAGCAGCTTGGCTTTGACTAGCGGGAGTAGCACAGATACGCAGTATTTT.

This clonotype was counted at least ten times. V usage is TRBV30 and J usage is TRBJ1-1, with D unclear. Germline V CDR1 and CDR2: GTSNPN, SVGIG (reference sequence). The CDR3 sequence is 8 residues long. CDR3 DNA: TGTCTACACACTGAAGCTTTCTTT. This encodes CLHTEAFF.

There are many counts of this clonotype. The V gene is TRBV4-2, the J gene TRBJ1-2, with no clear D. The germline gives CDR1 LGHNA, CDR2 YNFKEQ. CDR3 length: 15 amino acids. V dropped 0 bases and J dropped 6 bases, with 14 bases sitting between them. CDR3 region: CASSQEALPADGYTF. For the CDR3, the DNA is TGTGCCAGCAGCCAAGAAGCTTTACCTGCGGATGGCTACACCTTC.

This clonotype was observed at least ten times. This chain uses TRBV12-3 or TRBV12-4 with TRBJ2-1, with 14 bases lining up with TRBD2. Trimming removed 5 bases from V and 8 bases from J; junction bases left unmatched: 8. The CDR3 sequence is 16 residues long. CDR3 residues: CASSKPGLAGEYEQFF. In DNA, the CDR3 is TGTGCCAGCAGTAAACCGGGACTAGCGGGAGAGTATGAGCAGTTCTTC.

Many counts were recorded for this clonotype. This chain joins TRBV3-1 and TRBJ2-1; TRBD2 might be the D (5 bases). This CDR3 has 16 residues. V gave up 3 bases and J gave up 1 base, with 13 bases separating them. Germline CDR1 reads LGHDT; CDR2 reads YNNKEL (reference sequence). The CDR3 DNA reads TGTGCCAGCAGCCACTCCGGAGGTCAATCCTACAATGAGCAGTTCTTC. Protein product: CASSHSGGQSYNEQFF.

This clonotype was picked up many times. The J gene is TRBJ1-2, the V gene TRBV12-3 or TRBV12-4; D may be TRBD1 (5 bases). The CDR3 runs to 14 residues. Deletions cut 5 bases from V and 4 bases from J, with 14 bases between. CDR3 bases: TGTGCCAGCAGTCTCACCGGGACCGCCTATGGCTACACCTTC. It specifies CASSLTGTAYGYTF.

The V and J genes are TRBV11-2 and TRBJ2-2; the D gene is possibly TRBD2 (5 bases). Germline lookup yields CDR1 SGHAT and CDR2 FQNNGV. The CDR3 runs 12 residues. The V end lost 7 bases, the J end lost 6 bases, and 9 bases lay between the germline ends. The DNA of the CDR3 is TGTGCCAGCATCCAGAGGGCCGGGGAGCTGTTTTTT. Encoded protein: CASIQRAGELFF. Looking up the rest from reference TRBV11-2 and TRBJ2-2 gives the full variable domain: EAGVAQSPRYKIIEKRQSVAFWCNPISGHATLYWYQQILGQGPKLLIQFQNNGVVDDSQLPKDRFSAERLKGVDSTLKIQPAKLEDSAVYLCASIQRAGELFFGEGSRLTVL.

This clonotype was found many times. V and J are TRBV6-5 and TRBJ1-2, with TRBD1 as a possible D gene (6 bases). V shed 2 bases and J shed 3 bases, with 10 bases lying between them. In germline, CDR1 is MNHEY, CDR2 SVGAGI. CDR3 length: 14 amino acids. As DNA, the CDR3 is TGTGCCAGCAGTTACGGACAGCCGGACTATGGCTACACCTTC. It encodes CASSYGQPDYGYTF.

Ten or more counts support this clonotype. This CDR3 reads CASSFFEVPYEQYF. The CDR3 DNA sequence: TGTGCCAGCAGCTTCTTCGAGGTCCCCTACGAGCAGTACTTC. The chain employs TRBV7-8 and TRBJ2-7; D uncertain. Per germline, CDR1 SGHVS and CDR2 FQNEAQ. This CDR3 region has 14 residues. Trimming cost V 3 bases and J 2 bases, with 11 bases left between them.

This clonotype was observed at least ten times. The chain joins TRBV5-1 to TRBJ1-2; 7 positions agree with TRBD1. The J segment lost 5 bases and the V segment lost 0 bases, leaving 7 bases of the junction unmatched. The CDR3 consists of 15 residues. The germline CDR1 and CDR2 sequences are SGHRS and YFSETQ. The CDR3 DNA is TGCGCCAGCAGCTTGGCGTCCAGGGGGGATTATGGCTACACCTTC. Translated: CASSLASRGDYGYTF.

This clonotype was recorded at least ten times. This sequence joins TRBV5-1 and TRBJ2-1; the D gene is possibly TRBD2 (6 bases). V was cut by 3 bases and J by 5 bases, with 9 bases left in between. In germline, CDR1 is SGHRS, CDR2 YFSETQ. CDR3 length: 13 residues. The chain's CDR3 is CASSSGLNNEQFF. CDR3 coding DNA: TGCGCCAGCAGCTCGGGACTTAACAATGAGCAGTTCTTC.

This clonotype was picked up many times. The chain uses TRBV30 and TRBJ2-3; the match to TRBD2 covers 14 bases. The CDR3 loop spans 20 amino acids. The V and J ends lost 4 bases and 3 bases, in that order; junction bases with no gene match: 18. Germline V lookup: CDR1 GTSNPN, CDR2 SVGIG (reference sequence). The CDR3 sequence: CAWTTRGGTSGRWATDTQYF. CDR3 DNA: TGTGCCTGGACCACCAGGGGGGGGACTAGCGGGAGATGGGCGACAGATACGCAGTATTTT.

This clonotype was recorded at least ten times. The rearrangement uses TRBV13 and TRBJ1-2; 8 bases agree with TRBD1. This CDR3 spans 16 amino acids. The J segment lost 5 bases and the V segment lost 2 bases, leaving 10 bases of the junction unmatched. From germline, CDR1 is PRHDT and CDR2 FYEKMQ (reference sequence). The CDR3 DNA sequence: TGTGCCAGCAGCTTACAGACAGGGGCCCTCGGGTATGGCTACACCTTC. Translation: CASSLQTGALGYGYTF.

The chain couples TRBV24-1 to TRBJ1-5; D gene ambiguous. V was cut by 0 bases and J by 6 bases, with 5 bases left in between. Germline-derived CDR1 and CDR2 are KGHDR and SFDVKD. CDR3 length: 13 amino acids. CDR3 amino acids: CATSDLGRQPQHF. CDR3 in DNA: TGTGCCACCAGTGATTTGGGACGTCAGCCCCAGCATTTT.

J is TRBJ2-3 and V is TRBV5-4; 7 nucleotides align to TRBD2. The V gene end was trimmed by 0 bases and the J gene end by 2 bases; junction bases not matched to a gene: 9. CDR1 is SGHNT, CDR2 YYREEE, per germline (reference sequence). The CDR3 contains 17 residues. The CDR3 region has the DNA TGTGCCAGCAGCTTGGGACGCGGGGGTTCCCCCACAGATACGCAGTATTTT. It specifies CASSLGRGGSPTDTQYF.

The table lists this clonotype with many counts. The J gene is TRBJ2-1, the V gene TRBV28, with 15 bases fitting TRBD2. The trim removed 6 bases at V and 3 bases at J, leaving 9 bases unmatched. This CDR3 is built from 18 residues. Germline V CDR1 and CDR2: MDHEN, SYDVKM. The CDR3 reads CASRSGTSGRMLYNEQFF. Written as DNA, the CDR3 is TGTGCCAGCAGATCCGGGACTAGCGGGAGGATGCTCTACAATGAGCAGTTCTTC.

A word on this clonotype: Given a much more abundant clone one base away, this may be a read error. The chain joins TRBV5-5 to TRBJ2-2; 7 bases agree with TRBD1. The CDR3 extends over 16 amino acids. Germline V lookup: CDR1 SGHKS, CDR2 YYEKEE (reference sequence). This CDR3 reads CTSSPEWGQLTGELFF. The CDR3, as DNA: TGTACCAGCAGCCCAGAGTGGGGACAGCTCACCGGGGAGCTGTTTTTT.

The CDR3 coding sequence is TGCAGTGCTAGAGTGGGACTAGCGGGAGTGATCTCCTACAATGAGCAGTTCTTC. This gives the protein CSARVGLAGVISYNEQFF. The chain links TRBV20-1 to TRBJ2-1; 14 bases align to TRBD2. CDR1 DFQATT and CDR2 SNEGSKA come from the germline V gene (reference sequence). The length of the CDR3 is 18 residues. Unmatched junction bases numbered 5, after V lost 1 base and J lost 0 bases.

This clonotype was counted a few times. The V call is TRBV20-1, the J call TRBJ2-5, with 7 bases identical to TRBD1. Germline V gene sequence: CDR1 DFQATT, CDR2 SNEGSKA (reference sequence). CDR3 length equals 17 residues. DNA of the CDR3: TGCAGCGTTGTGAGTCCAACAGGGGCCATTTTTCAAGAGACCCAGTACTTC. Protein sequence: CSVVSPTGAIFQETQYF.